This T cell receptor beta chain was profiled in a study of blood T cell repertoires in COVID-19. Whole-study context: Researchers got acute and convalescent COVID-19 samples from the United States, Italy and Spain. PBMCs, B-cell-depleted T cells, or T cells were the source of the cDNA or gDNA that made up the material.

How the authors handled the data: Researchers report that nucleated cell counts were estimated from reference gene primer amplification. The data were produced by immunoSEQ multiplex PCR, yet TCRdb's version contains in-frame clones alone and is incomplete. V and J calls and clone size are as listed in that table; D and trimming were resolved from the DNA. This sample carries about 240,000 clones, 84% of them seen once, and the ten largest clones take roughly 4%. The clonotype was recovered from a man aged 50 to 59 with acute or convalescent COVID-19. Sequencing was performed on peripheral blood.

CDR3 in amino acids: CASSLSGTGGFSPLHF. The CDR3 nucleotides are TGTGCCAGCAGCCTATCCGGGACAGGGGGATTTTCACCCCTCCACTTT. The chain combines TRBV7-2 with TRBJ1-6, with 11 bases identical to TRBD1. Germline lookup yields CDR1 SGHTA and CDR2 FQGNSA. Trimming removed 5 bases from V and 9 bases from J; junction bases left unmatched: 9. This CDR3 comprises 16 residues. Supplemented by reference TRBV7-2 and TRBJ1-6, the full variable domain reads GAGVSQSPSNKVTEKGKDVELRCDPISGHTALYWYRQSLGQGLEFLIYFQGNSAPDKSGLPSDRFSAERTGGSVSTLTIQRTQQEDSAVYLCASSLSGTGGFSPLHFGNGTRLTVT.